This T cell receptor beta chain was retrieved from a study of monozygotic twins with inflammatory bowel disease. Each donor gave 2.5 to 3 ml of peripheral blood. Study observations and caveats: Researchers reported no repertoire similarity difference between concordant and discordant twins, possibly from limited power.

Researchers generated cDNA in eight separate reactions per sample. Template switching added UMIs carrying a 6-nucleotide sample barcode. TCRdb re-analyzed the 5' RACE reads; it lists each CDR3 protein once, without DNA. Recorded for this sample: around 370,000 distinct CDR3 sequences. A word on this clonotype: Antigen: not known.

The sample taken for sequencing was blood. The source is a human donor with ulcerative colitis or Crohn's disease, or a healthy co-twin of an affected twin (not recorded which).

The CDR3 sequence is CASSLGPGGNSPLHF. The chain uses TRBV11-2 and TRBJ1-6; TCRdb's D gene call, TRBD1, goes unchecked for lack of DNA. The CDR3 is 15 residues long. Per germline, CDR1 SGHAT and CDR2 FQNNGV.